The present T cell receptor beta chain was sequenced within a study of blood T cell repertoires in COVID-19. Germline V lookup: CDR1 MNHNY, CDR2 SVGAGI (reference sequence). The CDR3 has 16 amino acids. Trimming took 6 bases from V and 6 from J, leaving 21 bases between them. Authors' methods: Amplification from reference gene primers served as the basis for estimated nucleated cell counts. Measured with immunoSEQ multiplex PCR; TCRdb has only the in-frame clones, and not every one. V and J calls plus clone size are reproduced from that table; the DNA served to infer D and trimming. The sample comprises 70,000 or so clones, over 65% of which are singletons, and about a third rests with the top ten.

Specimen: peripheral blood. This clonotype was sampled from a woman aged 70 to 79 with acute or convalescent COVID-19. The rearrangement uses TRBV6-6 and TRBJ2-1; a weak D match, TRBD2 (6 bases). CDR3 nucleotides: TGTGCCAGCAGGGGCAGGAGGGCTTTATCAACCAATGAGCAGTTCTTC. It encodes CASRGRRALSTNEQFF.